One and the same sample provided the 30 T cell receptor beta chains below, sequenced in a study of blood T cells in healthy people across ages. Next came a second PCR, run for about 6 to 12 cycles, which used a sample-barcoded 5' primer along with a J-beta primer mix. Via MiXCR, TCRdb re-called the 5' RACE reads, giving one row per CDR3 protein. The sample includes roughly 800,000 distinct CDR3 sequences, over 45% of them seen just once. Sequenced material: blood. Receptors were obtained from a man younger than 45 in good health.

This clonotype was seen only a few times. V and J are TRBV29-1 and TRBJ2-7; a possible D gene is TRBD1 (6 bases). The CDR3 is 15 amino acids. Between the trimmed V and J ends, which lost 7 bases and 4 bases, there was a span of 23 bases. The germline V gene has CDR1 SQVTM and CDR2 ANQGSEA. DNA for the CDR3: TGCAGCGCGCAGTTACAGGGCAGAAGCAAGTACGAGCAGTACTTC. It specifies CSAQLQGRSKYEQYF.

The V call is TRBV28, the J call TRBJ1-2, with TRBD1 identical over 8 bases. The junction had 1 base not matched to a gene; V was cut back by 6 bases and J by 4 bases. Germline CDR1 is MDHEN and CDR2 is SYDVKM. This CDR3 has 12 amino acids. The CDR3: CASRTGVYGYTF. DNA of the CDR3: TGTGCCAGCAGGACAGGGGTCTATGGCTACACCTTC.

J is TRBJ1-2 and V is TRBV30, with 12 bases that match TRBD1. The CDR3 runs to 15 residues. J gave up 7 bases and V 3 bases, and 9 bases lay outside the gene matches. Germline V gene sequence: CDR1 GTSNPN, CDR2 SVGIG (reference sequence). The CDR3 DNA reads as TGTGCCTGGAGGCCGGGACAGGGGGCGAAACGTGGCTACACCTTC. Its protein is CAWRPGQGAKRGYTF.

The V call is TRBV6-5, the J call TRBJ1-2; the D is unclear. Trimming stripped 5 bases from V and 7 bases from J, with 11 bases between. The V gene's germline CDR1 is MNHEY and CDR2 SVGAGI. This CDR3 comprises 12 residues. CDR3 in DNA: TGTGCCAGCAGTGCAGAGCGCCGTGGCTACACCTTC. This sequence encodes CASSAERRGYTF.

The V gene is TRBV30, the J gene TRBJ2-7; 7 nucleotides align to TRBD2. With the DNA end fitting TRBJ2-5 better, the J assignment may be wrong. This CDR3 spans 13 amino acids. Germline V lookup: CDR1 GTSNPN, CDR2 SVGIG (reference sequence). CDR3: CAWRVAGNQTQYF. The CDR3 DNA follows: TGTGCCTGGAGGGTAGCGGGTAACCAGACCCAGTACTTC.

Only a few counts were recorded for this clonotype. The chain is built from TRBV20-1 and TRBJ2-1, with 10 bases lining up with TRBD2. The CDR3 is made up of 15 amino acids. V lost 6 bases, J lost 9 bases, and 14 bases stayed unmatched. Germline V gene lookup returns CDR1 DFQATT and CDR2 SNEGSKA (reference sequence). The DNA for the CDR3 is TGCAGTGCCCCCCCGAGCGGGAGGGCCTCTGGTGAGCAGTTCTTC. Its translation: CSAPPSGRASGEQFF.

The V and J genes are TRBV6-2 or TRBV6-3 and TRBJ2-7, with D unresolved. Trimming cost V 3 bases and J 12 bases, with 12 bases left between them. CDR1 MNHEY and CDR2 SVGEGT come from the germline V gene. The CDR3 has 11 amino acids. The CDR3 loop reads CASSYIRVPYF. For the CDR3, the DNA is TGTGCCAGCAGTTATATCAGAGTCCCGTACTTC.

This CDR3 is CSAPVLGSTDTQYF. As DNA, the CDR3 is TGCAGTGCTCCCGTACTAGGAAGCACAGATACGCAGTATTTT. This chain uses TRBV20-1 with TRBJ2-3, with D maybe TRBD2 (5 bases). Trimming cost V 5 bases and J 0 bases, with 12 bases left between them. This CDR3 region has 14 residues. Germline V gene data show CDR1 as DFQATT and CDR2 as SNEGSKA (reference sequence).

V is TRBV9 and J is TRBJ2-3; perhaps TRBD2 as D (6 bases). Germline V gene sequence: CDR1 SGDLS, CDR2 YYNGEE. This CDR3 spans 17 amino acids. Deletions cut 1 base from V and 2 bases from J, with 17 bases between. The CDR3 DNA reads TGTGCCAGCAGCGTAACCGGGGGAGGAGATGCCACAGATACGCAGTATTTT. Protein sequence: CASSVTGGGDATDTQYF.

This clonotype has only one observation. The chain joins TRBV20-1 to TRBJ1-2; D uncertain. This CDR3 contains 11 residues. Trimming shortened V by 5 bases and J by 6 bases, and 10 bases separated the two germline ends. Germline CDR1 and CDR2: DFQATT and SNEGSKA (reference sequence). The CDR3 DNA reads TGCAGTGCTTCTAGGGCCCATGGCTACACCTTC. Protein product: CSASRAHGYTF.

CDR3: CASTPTSERSTDTQYF. The CDR3 DNA follows: TGTGCCAGCACCCCCACTAGCGAAAGGAGCACAGATACGCAGTATTTT. The chain uses TRBV12-3 or TRBV12-4 and TRBJ2-3; TRBD2 aligns across 7 bases. Trimming removed 7 bases from V and 0 bases from J; junction bases left unmatched: 10. The CDR3 is 16 amino acids.

This rearrangement joins TRBV4-2 to TRBJ2-1; no firm D call. The CDR3 spans 15 residues. Germline assignment: CDR1 LGHNA and CDR2 YNFKEQ. V lost 3 bases to trimming and J lost 0 bases, with 9 bases between them. The CDR3: CASSQESSSYNEQFF. CDR3 coding DNA: TGTGCCAGCAGCCAGGAGAGCAGCTCCTACAATGAGCAGTTCTTC.

The J gene is TRBJ1-1, the V gene TRBV6-5, with no clear D. Germline V lookup: CDR1 MNHEY, CDR2 SVGAGI. The CDR3 has 14 residues. The V and J ends lost 2 bases and 4 bases respectively, with 11 bases between them. CDR3 DNA sequence: TGTGCCAGCAGTTACACGTCGGAGGGCACTGAAGCTTTCTTT. This encodes CASSYTSEGTEAFF.

The J gene is TRBJ1-2, the V gene TRBV6-5; D remains ambiguous. The germline gives CDR1 MNHEY, CDR2 SVGAGI. V was pared by 0 bases and J by 5 bases, with 22 bases between. This CDR3 spans 18 amino acids. This CDR3 is CASSYSFLASVTEYGYTF. CDR3 bases: TGTGCCAGCAGTTACTCGTTCTTGGCCTCGGTTACCGAGTATGGCTACACCTTC.

The DNA of the CDR3 is TGTGCCAGCAGTTACTCGGTGGGAGCGGGGTACTATGGCTACACCTTC. Translated, it gives CASSYSVGAGYYGYTF. The chain joins TRBV6-5 to TRBJ1-2, with D unresolved. V was clipped by 0 bases and J by 3 bases, with 14 bases between them. Germline V CDR1 and CDR2: MNHEY, SVGAGI. The CDR3 spans 16 residues.

In nucleotides, the CDR3 is TGCAGTGCTAGAGGTTCCGGGACAGGGGGTCTGAACACTGAAGCTTTCTTT. This translates into CSARGSGTGGLNTEAFF. V gene TRBV20-1 combines with J gene TRBJ1-1; TRBD1 aligns across 11 bases. The CDR3 spans 17 residues. Trimming removed 1 base from V and 0 bases from J; junction bases left unmatched: 7. CDR1 is DFQATT and CDR2 is SNEGSKA in the germline V gene (reference sequence).

The chain joins TRBV28 to TRBJ2-1, with a possible D match to TRBD2 (7 bases). CDR1 and CDR2 (germline): MDHEN, SYDVKM. The CDR3 sequence is 17 residues long. Trimming cost V 6 bases and J 7 bases, with 25 bases left between them. Here the CDR3 DNA reads TGTGCCAGCAGGACTTGGGGGGGCGAGCGAATTTTGAATGAGCAGTTCTTC. Residues: CASRTWGGERILNEQFF.

The chain uses TRBV10-3 and TRBJ1-2; perhaps TRBD1 as D (5 bases). CDR1 and CDR2 (germline): ENHRY, SYGVKD. The CDR3 is 13 residues long. The V gene lost 4 bases and the J gene lost 8 bases, with 14 bases spanning the gap. CDR3 in amino acids: CAISGQRGCGYTF. The CDR3 DNA reads as TGTGCCATCAGTGGTCAGAGGGGATGCGGCTACACCTTC.

The chain recombines TRBV7-9 with TRBJ2-1; D unclear. This CDR3 region has 11 residues. Germline CDR1 and CDR2: SEHNR and FQNEAQ (reference sequence). Between the trimmed V and J ends, which lost 8 bases and 8 bases, there was a span of 10 bases. The CDR3 here is CASPLTDEQFF. CDR3 coding DNA: TGTGCCAGCCCACTGACGGATGAGCAGTTCTTC.

The chain couples TRBV20-1 to TRBJ1-2; the D gene is possibly TRBD1 (6 bases). CDR1 is DFQATT and CDR2 is SNEGSKA in the germline V gene (reference sequence). The V end was cut by 3 bases, the J end by 7 bases, with 18 bases between. The CDR3 extends over 14 amino acids. This CDR3 reads CSASADRRFTGYTF. CDR3 bases: TGCAGTGCTAGCGCGGACAGACGCTTTACTGGCTACACCTTC.

The genes are TRBV30 and TRBJ2-1; D gene ambiguous. CDR1 is GTSNPN, CDR2 SVGIG, per germline (reference sequence). V was pared by 2 bases and J by 6 bases, with 5 bases between. This CDR3 region has 11 residues. The CDR3 coding sequence is TGTGCCTGGAGTCCCGGCAATGAGCAGTTCTTC. This gives the protein CAWSPGNEQFF.

The genes are TRBV30 and TRBJ2-5, with TRBD1 as a possible D gene (6 bases). The CDR3 contains 12 residues. Trimming pared 3 bases from V and 13 bases from J, leaving 18 bases between. Germline lookup yields CDR1 GTSNPN and CDR2 SVGIG (reference sequence). The CDR3 DNA reads TGTGCCTGGAGCCGTACACAGGGACCAGGGTACTTC. Translating gives CAWSRTQGPGYF.

The CDR3, as DNA: TGCAGTGCTCAAGCAGGACTGGTAGATACGCAGTATTTT. This encodes CSAQAGLVDTQYF. The V gene is TRBV20-1, the J gene TRBJ2-3, with a tentative D call TRBD2 (5 bases). The CDR3 covers 13 residues. Germline lookup yields CDR1 DFQATT and CDR2 SNEGSKA (reference sequence). Trimming removed 5 bases at V and 5 bases at J, with 14 bases between.

This clonotype occurred a few times. The rearrangement uses TRBV12-3 or TRBV12-4 and TRBJ2-5; D may be TRBD2 (5 bases). V lost 8 bases, J lost 1 base, and 11 bases lay in between. The length of the CDR3 is 13 residues. The CDR3 sequence is CASRPGFQETQYF. CDR3 nucleotide sequence: TGTGCCAGCCGACCGGGATTCCAAGAGACCCAGTACTTC.

This clonotype has only a few counts. The rearrangement links TRBV5-1 to TRBJ2-4; D may match TRBD1 or TRBD2 (5 bases each). V was clipped by 1 base and J by 6 bases, with 23 bases between them. The length of the CDR3 is 18 residues. Germline CDR1 reads SGHRS; CDR2 reads YFSETQ. CDR3: CASSLLGTPVPLVNIQYF. The CDR3 DNA reads as TGCGCCAGCAGCTTGTTGGGGACGCCAGTCCCGTTGGTAAACATTCAGTACTTC.

The chain recombines TRBV6-1 with TRBJ1-5, with D perhaps matching TRBD1 (5 bases). The CDR3 extends over 14 amino acids. The V end lost 7 bases, the J end lost 5 bases, and 15 bases lay between the germline ends. CDR1 and CDR2 (germline): MNHNS, SASEGT. The CDR3 protein is CASNPGTGHQPQHF. CDR3 in DNA: TGTGCCAGCAACCCCGGGACGGGGCATCAGCCCCAGCATTTT.

This clonotype was seen repeatedly, ten times or more. The chain has TRBV20-1 and TRBJ1-2; no definite D call. CDR1 is DFQATT and CDR2 is SNEGSKA in the germline V gene (reference sequence). Between the trimmed V and J ends, which lost 5 bases and 4 bases, there was a span of 11 bases. The CDR3 length is 12 residues. This CDR3 reads CSAPDGVYGYTF. CDR3 DNA: TGCAGTGCTCCTGACGGAGTCTATGGCTACACCTTC.

DNA for the CDR3: TGTGCCAGCAGCTTAGATTTCGGGGGGGCCGCCTACGAGCAGTACTTC. Translated, it gives CASSLDFGGAAYEQYF. The gene calls are TRBV7-6 and TRBJ2-4; 8 nucleotides match TRBD2. The tail of the sequence fits TRBJ2-7 better, so the J call may be wrong. Germline V lookup: CDR1 SGHVS, CDR2 FNYEAQ. This CDR3 comprises 16 residues.

The chain has TRBV5-1 and TRBJ2-3, with D maybe TRBD2 (5 bases). Germline V gene sequence: CDR1 SGHRS, CDR2 YFSETQ. V was cut by 5 bases and J by 7 bases, with 11 bases left in between. This CDR3 is 12 amino acids long. Here the CDR3 reads CASRGSANTQYF. CDR3 DNA sequence: TGCGCCAGCAGAGGTAGCGCAAATACGCAGTATTTT.

The chain has TRBV6-1 and TRBJ1-2; D ambiguous. Germline V CDR1 and CDR2: MNHNS, SASEGT. V was trimmed by 4 bases and J by 8 bases, leaving 17 bases between them. CDR3 length: 14 amino acids. The CDR3 nucleotides are TGTGCCAGCAGTGGAGAAGTTCTCGCTGACGGCTACACCTTC. Protein product: CASSGEVLADGYTF.